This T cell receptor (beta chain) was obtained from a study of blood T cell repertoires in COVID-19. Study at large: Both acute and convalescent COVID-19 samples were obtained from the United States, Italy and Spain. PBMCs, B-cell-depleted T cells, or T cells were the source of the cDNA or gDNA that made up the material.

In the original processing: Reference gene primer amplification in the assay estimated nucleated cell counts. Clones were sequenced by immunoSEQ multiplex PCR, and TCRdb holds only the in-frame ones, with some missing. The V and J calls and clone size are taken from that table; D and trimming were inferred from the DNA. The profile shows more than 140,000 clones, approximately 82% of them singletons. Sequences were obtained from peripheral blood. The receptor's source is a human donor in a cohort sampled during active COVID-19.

The chain's CDR3 is CASSLAVGLGAGSGANVLTF. CDR3 DNA sequence: TGCGCCAGCAGCTTGGCCGTTGGGTTGGGGGCCGGCTCTGGGGCCAACGTCCTGACTTTC. The V and J genes are TRBV5-1 and TRBJ2-6, with D possibly matching TRBD1 (6 bases). The CDR3 totals 20 residues. Trimming took 0 bases from V and 0 from J, leaving 19 bases between them. Germline V gene lookup returns CDR1 SGHRS and CDR2 YFSETQ.